A selection of T cell receptor beta chains follows, all from one sample in a study of blood T cell repertoires in COVID-19. Produced via immunoSEQ multiplex PCR; TCRdb's table is partial and in-frame only. The sample carries tens of thousands of clones, about 80% recorded once. What was sequenced was peripheral blood. These receptors all come from a human donor in a cohort sampled during active COVID-19. Both conserved end residues are part of each CDR3. Each record gives: clone size, V gene, D gene, J gene, CDR3 length, CDR3 DNA, CDR3 protein. D genes are given only for firm matches. Clone size is stated in some rows and not others, as once, few, many or a class when expanded.

>.|TRBV19|TRBD1|TRBJ1-1|12
TGTGCCAGTAGTGGACAGGGAGGAGGAGCTTTCTTT
CASSGQGGGAFF
>.|TRBV19|.|TRBJ2-2|13
TGTGCCAGTAGTACAGGGTTCACCGGGGAGCTGTTTTTT
CASSTGFTGELFF
>.|TRBV28|.|TRBJ1-5|17
TGTGCCAGCAGTCCATCTATAAGCAGGGGAATCAATCAGCCCCAGCATTTT
CASSPSISRGINQPQHF
>few|TRBV9|.|TRBJ2-5|14
TGTGCCAGCAGCGGGGGTGGCCGGGAGGAGACCCAGTACTTC
CASSGGGREETQYF
>few|TRBV2|.|TRBJ1-5|15
TGTGCCAGCAAAAAAACCCTACAGGCTAATCAGCCCCAGCATTTT
CASKKTLQANQPQHF
>.|TRBV28|.|TRBJ1-4|11
TGTGCCAGCAGCCTCGGGACAAGCTTTGTGTTT
CASSLGTSFVF
>.|TRBV10-3|.|TRBJ2-3|14
TGTGCCATCAGCCCGAAAAGCGTTCAATCGACGCAGTATTTT
CAISPKSVQSTQYF
>.|TRBV6-6|.|TRBJ1-2|16
TGTGCCAGCAGTTACCGAAGTTCTGTAGCTAACTATGGCTACACCTTC
CASSYRSSVANYGYTF
>.|TRBV29-1|TRBD1|TRBJ1-4|12
TGCAGCGTCGGACGACAGGGTGAAAAACTGTTTTTT
CSVGRQGEKLFF
>.|TRBV12-3/TRBV12-4|.|TRBJ2-4|13
TGTGCCAGCAGTTTAACTAGTGAAAACATTCAGTACTTC
CASSLTSENIQYF
>.|TRBV2|.|TRBJ1-1|16
TGTGCCAGCGGATCCTTCCCAGGGTTCCGGAACACTGAAGCTTTCTTT
CASGSFPGFRNTEAFF
>few|TRBV6-1|.|TRBJ1-1|13
TGTGCCAGCAGTGATCCTATGAACACTGAAGCTTTCTTT
CASSDPMNTEAFF
>.|TRBV28|TRBD2|TRBJ2-1|14
TGTGCCAGCACCACGGGAGGGAGATACAATGAGCAGTTCTTC
CASTTGGRYNEQFF
>.|TRBV6-2/TRBV6-3|.|TRBJ1-1|13
TGTGCCAGCAGTTTAGTCGAGAACACTGAAGCTTTCTTT
CASSLVENTEAFF
>once|TRBV7-9|.|TRBJ1-6|18
TGTGCCAGCAGCTTCGACAGGTCGGGGGGGATCTATAATTCACCCCTCCACTTT
CASSFDRSGGIYNSPLHF
>.|TRBV6-6|TRBD1|TRBJ1-1|15
TGTGCCAGCAGACGTAACACAGGGGTAGAGGTTGAAGCTTTCTTT
CASRRNTGVEVEAFF
>.|TRBV27|.|TRBJ2-7|15
TGTGCCAGCAGTTTAAAAGGGACGGACAGTTACGAGCAGTACTTC
CASSLKGTDSYEQYF
>.|TRBV7-3|.|TRBJ1-2|15
TGTGCCAGCAGCCCTACAGGGAACCGCAACTATGGCTACACCTTC
CASSPTGNRNYGYTF
>few|TRBV9|.|TRBJ2-1|13
TGTGCCAGCAACCTCGGAGATTACAATGAGCAGTTCTTC
CASNLGDYNEQFF
>.|TRBV19|.|TRBJ1-5|15
TGTGCCAGTAGTATGGGCGAGGGGGGCAATCAGCCCCAGCATTTT
CASSMGEGGNQPQHF
>once|TRBV19|TRBD2|TRBJ2-5|19
TGTGCCAGTAGCAACATCGGGACTAGCGGGGGGCTCACCCAAGAGACCCAGTACTTC
CASSNIGTSGGLTQETQYF
>.|TRBV13|.|TRBJ1-1|11
TGTGCCAGCAGCCTAGTAACTGAAGCTTTCTTT
CASSLVTEAFF
>.|TRBV2|TRBD1|TRBJ1-5|15
TGTGCCAGCAGTCCAACAGGGGTAGGGTTACAGCCCCAGCATTTT
CASSPTGVGLQPQHF
>.|TRBV6-5|TRBD2|TRBJ2-5|15
TGTGCCAGCAGAAAGGGCGGGGGGGCCGTAGAGACCCAGTACTTC
CASRKGGGAVETQYF
>once|TRBV3-1/TRBV3-2|.|TRBJ2-1|17
TGTGCCAGCAGCCCTCGGACTGATCTCCGAATTTACAATGAGCAGTTCTTC
CASSPRTDLRIYNEQFF
>.|TRBV5-4|.|TRBJ2-7|12
TGTGCGGTATCACCAGGGTCCTACGAGCAGTACTTC
CAVSPGSYEQYF
>.|TRBV19|TRBD2|TRBJ2-2|16
TGTGCCAGTAGTATAGTAAGCGGGGGAAACACCGGGGAGCTGTTTTTT
CASSIVSGGNTGELFF
>.|TRBV18|TRBD1|TRBJ1-2|14
TGTGCCAGCTCACCAACAGGGGGGATCTATGGCTACACCTTC
CASSPTGGIYGYTF
>.|TRBV19|TRBD1|TRBJ1-3|15
TGTGCCAGTAGTTTAACAGGGGCCACTGGAAACACCATATATTTT
CASSLTGATGNTIYF
>.|TRBV6-4|TRBD1|TRBJ2-1|16
TGTGCCAGCAGTGATCAAGACAGGGGCCCCTACAATGAGCAGTTCTTC
CASSDQDRGPYNEQFF
>.|TRBV27|TRBD1|TRBJ2-7|17
TGTGCCAGCAGCCCCCTAACCGGGACAGGGTTCTCCTACGAGCAGTACTTC
CASSPLTGTGFSYEQYF
>.|TRBV7-9|.|TRBJ1-1|14
TGTGCCAGCAGCCGGGGGGATGGGGACACTGAAGCTTTCTTT
CASSRGDGDTEAFF
>.|TRBV12-3/TRBV12-4|.|TRBJ1-1|13
TGTGCCAGCAGTTCAGGGTTGAACACTGAAGCTTTCTTT
CASSSGLNTEAFF
>.|TRBV18|.|TRBJ1-4|14
TGTGCCAGCTCACCGAGACAGGCAAATGAAAAACTGTTTTTT
CASSPRQANEKLFF
>.|TRBV7-2|.|TRBJ2-2|14
TGTGCCAGCAGTCCGAATCCGGGCACCGGGGAGCTGTTTTTT
CASSPNPGTGELFF